These 5 T cell receptor beta chains were sequenced from one sample in a study of shared clonotypes between healthy human individuals. The method was immunoSEQ multiplex PCR; TCRdb's version includes in-frame clones alone and lacks a portion of them. Among under 120,000 clones listed, less than 75% were seen once. Sample: memory CD8+ T cells sorted from blood. The sample's subset: CD45RO+ cells pooled with CCR7-negative TemRA cells. All receptors come from a woman aged 30 to 39 in good health.

V is TRBV10-3 and J is TRBJ2-2, with D maybe TRBD1 (6 bases). V dropped 6 bases and J dropped 1 base, with 15 bases sitting between them. Germline CDR1 reads ENHRY; CDR2 reads SYGVKD. The CDR3 totals 16 residues. Written as DNA, the CDR3 is TGTGCCATCAGCCCCTGGGGACATCTGAACACCGGGGAGCTGTTTTTT. It codes for CAISPWGHLNTGELFF.

This rearrangement joins TRBV9 to TRBJ2-3; weak D call: TRBD2 (5 bases). V was pared by 0 bases and J by 1 base, with 9 bases between. There are 15 residues in the CDR3. Germline V gene lookup returns CDR1 SGDLS and CDR2 YYNGEE. CDR3 region: CASSVGGSGTDTQYF. The CDR3 DNA reads TGTGCCAGCAGCGTAGGTGGTAGCGGCACAGATACGCAGTATTTT.

Concerning this clone: Other DNA sequences in the same sample also yield this CDR3. CDR3 sequence reads: CASSVVTTGELFF. CDR3 nucleotide sequence: TGTGCCAGCAGCGTAGTTACGACCGGGGAGCTGTTTTTT. V usage is TRBV9 and J usage is TRBJ2-2; no reliable D call. The CDR3 has 13 residues. From germline, CDR1 is SGDLS and CDR2 YYNGEE. Trimming stripped 0 bases from V and 5 bases from J, with 5 bases between.

The rearrangement links TRBV28 to TRBJ2-1; 9 nucleotides match TRBD1. Trimming at V came to 6 bases and at J to 10 bases, leaving 4 bases not matched to a gene. This CDR3 has 12 amino acids. Germline values: CDR1 MDHEN, CDR2 SYDVKM. CDR3 protein: CASRTTGGEQFF. For the CDR3, the DNA is TGTGCCAGCAGGACTACAGGGGGCGAGCAGTTCTTC.

This clone has only a few counts. The genes are TRBV6-1 and TRBJ2-7; D unclear. CDR3 length equals 11 residues. V was shortened by 2 bases and J by 4 bases, with 3 bases between the two germline ends. From germline, CDR1 is MNHNS and CDR2 SASEGT. CDR3 loop: CASSEFYEQYF. The DNA for the CDR3 is TGTGCCAGCAGTGAATTTTACGAGCAGTACTTC.